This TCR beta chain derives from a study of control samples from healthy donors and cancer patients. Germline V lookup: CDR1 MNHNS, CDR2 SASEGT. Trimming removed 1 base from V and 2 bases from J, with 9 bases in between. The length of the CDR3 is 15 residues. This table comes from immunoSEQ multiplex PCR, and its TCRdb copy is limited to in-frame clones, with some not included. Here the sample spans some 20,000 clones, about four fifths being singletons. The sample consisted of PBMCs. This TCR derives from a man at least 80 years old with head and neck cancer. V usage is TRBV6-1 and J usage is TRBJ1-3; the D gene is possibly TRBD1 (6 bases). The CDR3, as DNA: TGTGCCAGCAGTGAAGACAGGGACCCTGGAAACACCATATATTTT. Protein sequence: CASSEDRDPGNTIYF.